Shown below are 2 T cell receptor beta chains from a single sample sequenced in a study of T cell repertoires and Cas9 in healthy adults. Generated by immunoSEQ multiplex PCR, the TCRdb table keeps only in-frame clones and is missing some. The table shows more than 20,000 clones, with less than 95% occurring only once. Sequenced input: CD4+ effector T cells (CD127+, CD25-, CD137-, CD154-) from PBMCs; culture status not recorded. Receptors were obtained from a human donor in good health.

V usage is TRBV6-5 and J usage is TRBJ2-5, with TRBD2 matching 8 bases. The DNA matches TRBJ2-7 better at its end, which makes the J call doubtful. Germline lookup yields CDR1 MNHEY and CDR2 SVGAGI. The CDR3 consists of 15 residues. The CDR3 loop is CASSSPSGGDYEQYF. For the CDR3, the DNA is TGTGCCAGCAGTTCGCCCAGCGGGGGCGACTACGAGCAGTACTTC.

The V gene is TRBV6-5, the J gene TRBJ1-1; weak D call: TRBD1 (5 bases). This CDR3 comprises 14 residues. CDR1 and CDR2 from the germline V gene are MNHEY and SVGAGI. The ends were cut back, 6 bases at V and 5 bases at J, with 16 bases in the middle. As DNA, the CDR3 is TGTGCCAGCAGCCCCCTCGGGGACGGGACTGAAGCTTTCTTT. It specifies CASSPLGDGTEAFF.